These T cell receptor beta chains were read from a single sample in a study of CD8 T cells in Susac syndrome. TCRdb recomputed calls from the immunoSEQ multiplex PCR reads with MiXCR, one row per CDR3 protein. The sample includes a few hundred thousand distinct CDR3 sequences, 95% seen only once; the top ten take roughly 0.1%. Sequenced: CD4+ T cells from PBMCs. These receptors came from a human donor with multiple sclerosis. Each CDR3 is given with its conserved first and last residue. Fields, in order: V gene, J gene, D gene, CDR3 protein, CDR3 DNA. D genes are given only for firm matches.

v_gene: TRBV7-2
j_gene: TRBJ2-1
d_gene: NA
CDR3aa: CASSLAGLAGEQFF
CDR3nt: TGTGCCAGCAGCTTAGCTGGCCTAGCTGGTGAGCAGTTTTTC

v_gene: TRBV5-1
j_gene: TRBJ1-2
d_gene: NA
CDR3aa: CASSSDGRYGYTF
CDR3nt: TGCGCCAGCAGCTCCGACGGACGCTATGGCTACACCTTC

v_gene: TRBV20-1
j_gene: TRBJ2-5
d_gene: TRBD2
CDR3aa: CSAPSSGAFQETQYF
CDR3nt: TGCAGTGCTCCTTCTAGCGGGGCCTTCCAAGAGACCCAGTACTTC

v_gene: TRBV9
j_gene: TRBJ2-7
d_gene: NA
CDR3aa: CASSPRIGYEQYF
CDR3nt: TGTGCCAGCAGCCCTCGGATAGGATACGAGCAGTACTTC

v_gene: TRBV20-1
j_gene: TRBJ2-3
d_gene: TRBD2
CDR3aa: CSAVSGSDTQYF
CDR3nt: TGCAGTGCCGTTAGCGGGAGTGATACGCAGTATTTT

v_gene: TRBV28
j_gene: TRBJ2-7
d_gene: NA
CDR3aa: CASSFRDRHSYEQYF
CDR3nt: TGTGCCAGCAGTTTCCGGGACCGACACTCCTACGAGCAGTACTTC

v_gene: TRBV5-1
j_gene: TRBJ2-6
d_gene: NA
CDR3aa: CASSLPEPGANVLTF
CDR3nt: TGCGCCAGCAGCTTGCCCGAACCTGGGGCCAACGTCCTGACTTTC

v_gene: TRBV11-2
j_gene: TRBJ2-2
d_gene: TRBD2
CDR3aa: CASSLERLGAGANTGELFF
CDR3nt: TGTGCCAGCAGCTTAGAGCGGTTGGGAGCGGGGGCCAACACCGGGGAGCTGTTTTTT

v_gene: TRBV29-1
j_gene: TRBJ2-7
d_gene: NA
CDR3aa: CSVVRGNSYEQYF
CDR3nt: TGCAGCGTTGTAAGGGGGAACTCCTACGAGCAGTACTTC

v_gene: TRBV7-9
j_gene: TRBJ2-5
d_gene: TRBD1
CDR3aa: CASSPGTVEETQYF
CDR3nt: TGTGCCAGCAGTCCCGGGACAGTGGAAGAGACCCAGTACTTC

v_gene: TRBV27
j_gene: TRBJ1-1
d_gene: NA
CDR3aa: CASSPWGGQGNTEAFF
CDR3nt: TGTGCCAGCAGTCCCTGGGGGGGGCAGGGGAACACTGAAGCTTTCTTT

v_gene: TRBV7-9
j_gene: TRBJ2-7
d_gene: TRBD1
CDR3aa: CASNRQGYEQYF
CDR3nt: TGTGCCAGCAACAGACAGGGGTACGAGCAGTACTTC

v_gene: TRBV5-4
j_gene: TRBJ2-1
d_gene: TRBD2
CDR3aa: CASRSGTSGRAEQFF
CDR3nt: TGTGCCAGCAGATCCGGGACTAGCGGGAGGGCCGAGCAGTTCTTC

v_gene: TRBV19
j_gene: TRBJ2-7
d_gene: NA
CDR3aa: CASHYEQYF
CDR3nt: TGTGCCAGTCACTACGAGCAGTACTTC